The source of this T cell receptor (beta chain) is a study of cytomegalovirus exposure and HLA in healthy donors. Study-level findings and limits: A later analysis showed that HLA-associated TCR beta chains had undergone more clonal expansion than equally common others.

A single count supports this clone. Its antigen is currently unknown. V shed 1 base and J 0 bases; nucleotides not matched to a gene: 11. The germline gives CDR1 LNHDA, CDR2 SQIVND (reference sequence). The CDR3 loop spans 18 amino acids. Healthy bone marrow donors formed the donor group. The PCR was carried out with 60 Vbeta primers and 13 Jbeta primers. The data were produced by immunoSEQ multiplex PCR, yet TCRdb's version contains in-frame clones alone and is incomplete. The sample consists of about 210,000 clones, roughly 87% of them appearing once. The genes are TRBV19 and TRBJ1-2, with 7 bases that match TRBD1. The receptor's source is a man between 35 and 55 years old in good health and CMV-seropositive. Input material: PBMCs. In nucleotides, the CDR3 is TGTGCCAGTAGTATAGTCGGGACAGACCTTTCATCTAACTATGGCTACACCTTC. Its protein is CASSIVGTDLSSNYGYTF.